The source of this T cell receptor (beta chain) is a study of shared clonotypes between healthy human individuals. Study-wide points: Sorted-subset samples were not fully sequenced, rarefaction indicated. Sample collection involved blood only; tissue repertoires are likely different.

Comments on this clone: The antigen remains undetermined.

Assay used: immunoSEQ multiplex PCR; TCRdb lists only in-frame clones, some missing. This table holds some 1,400,000 clones, roughly 96% found once. Per germline, CDR1 MGHRA and CDR2 YSYEKL. Unmatched junction bases numbered 8, after V lost 2 bases and J lost 10 bases. The length of the CDR3 is 14 residues. The sequenced sample was naive CD4+ T cells sorted from blood. Specified subset: CD45RA+ positively selected. The receptor's source is a man aged 25 to 40 in good health. The chain couples TRBV4-1 to TRBJ2-1; 7 nucleotides line up with TRBD2. The CDR3 reads CASSQIRLAGEQFF. The CDR3 DNA is TGCGCCAGCAGCCAAATTAGACTAGCTGGCGAGCAGTTCTTC.